This T cell receptor (beta chain) was recovered during a study of blood T cells in healthy people across ages. Study-wide background: When template switching was applied, about one barcoded beta molecule was captured per two T cells.

Through a sample-barcoded 5' primer and a J-beta primer mix, a second PCR was run for roughly 6 to 12 cycles. A template-switch adaptor containing 12 random nucleotides labeled each cDNA molecule. In TCRdb, the 5' RACE reads were re-called with MiXCR into one record per CDR3 protein. The sample has approximately 730,000 distinct CDR3 sequences, approximately 55% seen once. The sequence derives from a man at least 80 years old in good health. The sample consisted of blood.

The DNA for the CDR3 is TGCAGTGCTAGTTTGGTAGCGGGTTACAATGAGCAGTTCTTC. It specifies CSASLVAGYNEQFF. The chain employs TRBV20-1 and TRBJ2-1, with 7 bases lining up with TRBD2. The ends lost 3 bases at V and 4 bases at J; junction bases unmatched: 6. The CDR3 consists of 14 residues. Per germline, CDR1 DFQATT and CDR2 SNEGSKA (reference sequence).